Listed here are 16 T cell receptor beta chains from one sample, sequenced in a study of technical replicates of blood from a handful of donors. The repertoire was sequenced with immunoSEQ multiplex PCR; TCRdb's copy has only in-frame clones and lacks some. The data contain under 75,000 clones, 85% to 95% of them singletons. Sequencing was done on a sample of PBMCs. These TCRs come from a human donor in good health. Some clones in this sample may be carry-over from other donors' samples.

This rearrangement joins TRBV2 to TRBJ2-7, with D hard to call. The CDR3 is 11 residues long. Germline V gene sequence: CDR1 SNHLY, CDR2 FYNNEI. The V end was cut by 5 bases, the J end by 4 bases, with 6 bases between. Here the CDR3 DNA reads TGTGCCAGCAGTTCAGAATACGAGCAGTACTTC. Translation gives CASSSEYEQYF.

The chain combines TRBV9 with TRBJ2-5, with 7 bases identical to TRBD2. Germline V gene lookup returns CDR1 SGDLS and CDR2 YYNGEE. V dropped 0 bases and J dropped 1; count of bases not matched to a gene: 3. This CDR3 is built from 15 residues. CDR3 coding DNA: TGTGCCAGCAGCGTAGGCGGGGGAACCCAAGAGACCCAGTACTTC. Encoded protein: CASSVGGGTQETQYF.

The chain combines TRBV7-9 with TRBJ2-1; D not certain. CDR3 length: 12 residues. CDR1 and CDR2 from the germline V gene are SEHNR and FQNEAQ (reference sequence). The V end was cut by 3 bases, the J end by 9 bases, with 9 bases between. In DNA form, the CDR3 reads TGTGCCAGCAGCTTCCAAGCGCCTGAGCAGTTCTTC. Encoded protein: CASSFQAPEQFF.

The chain links TRBV4-1 to TRBJ2-7; 10 bases map to TRBD2. J was trimmed by 3 bases and V by 5 bases; bases with no gene match: 4. Looked up from germline, CDR1 is MGHRA and CDR2 is YSYEKL. The CDR3 runs 14 residues. In nucleotides, the CDR3 is TGCGCCAGCAGCTTAGCGGGAGGAAACTACGAGCAGTACTTC. It specifies CASSLAGGNYEQYF.

The chain has TRBV7-9 and TRBJ2-5, with unresolved D. Trimming stripped 5 bases from V and 5 bases from J, with 15 bases between. CDR3 length: 14 residues. The germline CDR1 and CDR2 sequences are SEHNR and FQNEAQ (reference sequence). CDR3 nucleotides: TGTGCCAGCAGCCCAAGAACGATCCGGGAGACCCAGTACTTC. Its translation is CASSPRTIRETQYF.

The chain couples TRBV27 to TRBJ1-5, with 9 bases matching TRBD1. The germline CDR1 and CDR2 sequences are MNHEY and SMNVEV (reference sequence). V was clipped by 3 bases and J by 5 bases; unmatched bases: 8. The CDR3 spans 16 residues. The DNA for the CDR3 is TGTGCCAGCAGTTTTGCCGGGACAGGGCCCCATCAGCCCCAGCATTTT. Its protein product is CASSFAGTGPHQPQHF.

This chain uses TRBV6-4 with TRBJ1-3, with unresolved D. The V end lost 0 bases, the J end lost 6 bases, and 15 bases lay between the germline ends. This CDR3 has 16 amino acids. CDR1 is MRHNA and CDR2 is SNTAGT in the germline V gene. The CDR3 loop reads CASSDSKRGIQNTIYF. The CDR3 nucleotides are TGTGCCAGCAGTGACTCGAAGCGGGGTATTCAAAACACCATATATTTT.

The chain is built from TRBV6-4 and TRBJ1-5; the D is unclear. The CDR3 spans 12 residues. The germline gives CDR1 MRHNA, CDR2 SNTAGT. Trimming left V 3 bases short and J 6 bases short, with 6 bases between. CDR3 residues: CASSDDCQPQHF. CDR3 bases: TGTGCCAGCAGTGATGACTGTCAGCCCCAGCATTTT.

This clone was detected only once. The genes are TRBV18 and TRBJ1-2; TRBD1 agrees at 9 bases. V lost 3 bases to trimming and J lost 1 base; unmatched junction nucleotides: 9. Germline lookup yields CDR1 KGHSH and CDR2 LQKENI. The length of the CDR3 is 17 residues. The CDR3 nucleotides are TGTGCCAGCTCACCGAGCGGGACAGGGAGCGATAACTATGGCTACACCTTC. Protein product: CASSPSGTGSDNYGYTF.

V and J are TRBV6-1 and TRBJ1-5, with D hard to call. Germline V gives CDR1 MNHNS, CDR2 SASEGT. This CDR3 comprises 15 residues. Trimming stripped 0 bases from V and 7 bases from J, with 13 bases between. CDR3 region: CASSEAITARQPQHF. The CDR3 bases are TGTGCCAGCAGTGAAGCCATCACAGCTCGGCAGCCCCAGCATTTT.

The chain couples TRBV6-5 to TRBJ2-2, with D possibly matching TRBD2 (5 bases). CDR3 length: 16 amino acids. Germline V gene lookup returns CDR1 MNHEY and CDR2 SVGAGI. V was trimmed by 3 bases and J by 7 bases, leaving 18 bases between them. The DNA of the CDR3 is TGTGCCAGCAGTTATAGTCAGCCCCCGGCGGGCGGGGAGCTGTTTTTT. Protein sequence: CASSYSQPPAGGELFF.

For the CDR3, the DNA is TGCGCCAGCAGCTCCCCGGGACAGGCGAACACTGAAGCTTTCTTT. Translation gives CASSSPGQANTEAFF. The rearrangement uses TRBV5-1 and TRBJ1-1; 8 bases are a match to TRBD1. V was clipped by 3 bases and J by 1 base; unmatched bases: 5. This CDR3 is built from 15 residues. Germline CDR1 is SGHRS and CDR2 is YFSETQ.

This chain connects TRBV6-5 to TRBJ2-7; 7 bases align to TRBD1. With V trimmed by 6 bases and J by 2 bases, 10 bases remained unmatched. Germline V CDR1 and CDR2: MNHEY, SVGAGI. This CDR3 contains 15 residues. The DNA of the CDR3 is TGTGCCAGCAGGGATCACAGGGGCATGACCTACGAGCAGTACTTC. Protein sequence: CASRDHRGMTYEQYF.

This clone was seen once. The chain has TRBV5-4 and TRBJ2-7, with 7 nucleotides matching TRBD2. V lost 4 bases and J lost 6; bases outside the gene matches: 4. The CDR3 is 12 residues long. From germline, CDR1 is SGHNT and CDR2 YYREEE (reference sequence). CDR3 protein: CASSPGGLEQYF. The CDR3 DNA reads TGTGCCAGCAGCCCGGGGGGTCTCGAGCAGTACTTC.

Regarding this clone: Germline and junction disagree at one end, which may indicate a read error. The chain joins TRBV6-6 to TRBJ2-6, with 7 bases matching TRBD1. This CDR3 spans 14 amino acids. The V gene's germline CDR1 is MNHNY and CDR2 SVGAGI (reference sequence). CDR3 DNA: TGCCGGACAGGAGATCAGTCTGGGGCCAACGTCCTGACTTTC. Amino acid sequence: CRTGDQSGANVLTF.

The CDR3 loop reads CASSQGLAEGYEQYF. As DNA, the CDR3 is TGTGCCAGCAGCCAGGGACTAGCGGAGGGCTACGAGCAGTACTTC. V is TRBV4-2 and J is TRBJ2-7; TRBD2 matches 11 bases. The CDR3 length is 15 residues. Germline CDR1 reads LGHNA; CDR2 reads YNFKEQ. Trimming at V came to 3 bases and at J to 3 bases, leaving 4 bases not matched to a gene.